Following are 7 T cell receptor beta chains from one sample sequenced in a study of identical twins. Each CDR3 protein gets one entry after TCRdb re-called the 5' RACE reads with MiXCR. This table has approximately 590,000 distinct CDR3 sequences, 7.5% to 10% appearing once. These data were also filed under a second study, of yellow fever vaccine responses in identical twins.

Material: PBMCs. The receptors were gathered from a young woman in good health.

The CDR3 bases are TGCGCCAGCAGCTTTAACTTCCGGGACAACGCCGGGGAGCTGTTTTTT. Translation: CASSFNFRDNAGELFF. The V call is TRBV5-1, the J call TRBJ2-2; D perhaps matches TRBD1 (6 bases). The length of the CDR3 is 16 residues. Trimming cost V 2 bases and J 6 bases, with 17 bases left between them. Per germline, CDR1 SGHRS and CDR2 YFSETQ.

The chain couples TRBV10-3 to TRBJ2-7; 11 bases fit TRBD2. Germline V gene lookup returns CDR1 ENHRY and CDR2 SYGVKD. The V and J ends lost 6 bases and 5 bases, in that order; junction bases with no gene match: 3. The CDR3 totals 13 residues. The CDR3 DNA sequence: TGTGCCATCAGCACGGGACTAGCGGACGAGCAGTACTTC. Translation: CAISTGLADEQYF.

This clonotype was detected ten times or more. V and J are TRBV12-3 or TRBV12-4 and TRBJ1-5; 8 bases are a match to TRBD1. The CDR3 is 16 amino acids. V shed 0 bases, J shed 8 bases, and the junction held 9 bases outside the gene matches. CDR3 DNA sequence: TGTGCCAGCAGTTTAGCAACAGGGGGTGTGGAGGAGCCCCAGCATTTT. Translating it yields CASSLATGGVEEPQHF.

This chain uses TRBV21-1 with TRBJ2-7; the table's D call, TRBD1, has no DNA check behind it. TRBV21-1 constitutes a pseudogene. The CDR3 spans 20 residues. This CDR3 is CASSKALRQDREEVIHEQYF. Here the CDR3 DNA reads TGTGCCAGCAGCAAAGCGCTCCGACAGGACCGGGAAGAGGTCATCCACGAGCAGTACTTC.

This clonotype was found a few times. The rearrangement uses TRBV15 and TRBJ2-5; D gene ambiguous. This CDR3 has 16 residues. The V end was cut by 0 bases, the J end by 1 base, with 12 bases between. Germline CDR1 reads LNHNV; CDR2 reads YYDKDF (reference sequence). The CDR3 sequence: CATSRDRIPSQETQYF. The CDR3 DNA reads TGTGCCACCAGCAGAGATCGTATCCCCAGCCAAGAGACCCAGTACTTC.

This clonotype was seen more than once but under ten times. CDR3 in DNA: TGTGCCAGCAGTGAATCTGTCCCCGGACAGAGTAAACTGTTTTTT. Protein: CASSESVPGQSKLFF. The chain uses TRBV25-1 and TRBJ1-4, with a weak D call TRBD1 (6 bases). This CDR3 contains 15 residues. Per the germline V gene, CDR1 is MGHDK and CDR2 is SYGVNS. The germline V and J ends were trimmed by 1 base and 11 bases, with 17 bases remaining between them.

The V and J genes are TRBV25-1 and TRBJ2-2; D call uncertain. There are 15 residues in the CDR3. The germline V gene encodes CDR1 MGHDK and CDR2 SYGVNS. V lost 7 bases and J 2 bases, leaving 14 bases between the germline ends. The CDR3 sequence is CASTSSWVNTGELFF. CDR3 bases: TGTGCCAGCACTAGTAGCTGGGTTAACACCGGGGAGCTGTTTTTT.